This T cell receptor beta chain was sequenced for a study of blood T cell repertoires in COVID-19. Per the study methods: Estimation of nucleated cell counts relied on the amplification of reference gene primers. Sequencing used immunoSEQ multiplex PCR; TCRdb keeps in-frame clones, though not all of them. V and J calls plus clone size are reproduced from that table; the DNA served to infer D and trimming. The sample has 450,000 to 500,000 clones, around 90% seen once. Note on this clone: This CDR3 is also generated by other DNA sequences in the sample.

Recovery among Cohort 3 donors was established by two negative PCRs, clearance, or symptom resolution. The ends were cut back, 0 bases at V and 7 bases at J, with 7 bases in the middle. This CDR3 comprises 13 residues. Germline V gene sequence: CDR1 SGHRS, CDR2 YFSETQ. Sequencing used PBMCs or T cells enriched from blood (not recorded which). V is TRBV5-1 and J is TRBJ2-2; D is ambiguous. The sequence came from a woman under 30 who had recovered from COVID-19. The CDR3 is CASSLGSGGELFF. CDR3 DNA: TGCGCCAGCAGCTTGGGGTCCGGCGGGGAGCTGTTTTTT.